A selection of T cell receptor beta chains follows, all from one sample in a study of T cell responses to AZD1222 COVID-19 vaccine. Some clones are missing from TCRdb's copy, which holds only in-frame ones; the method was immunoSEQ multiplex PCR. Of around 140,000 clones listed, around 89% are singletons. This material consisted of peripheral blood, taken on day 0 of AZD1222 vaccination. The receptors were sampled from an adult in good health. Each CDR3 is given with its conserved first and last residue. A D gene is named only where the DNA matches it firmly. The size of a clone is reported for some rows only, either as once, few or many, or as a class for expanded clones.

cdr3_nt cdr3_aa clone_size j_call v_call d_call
TGTGCCTCCCGCCGGGGCATCACAGATACGCAGTATTTT CASRRGITDTQYF - TRBJ2-3 TRBV2 -
TGTGCCAGCAGCTTACGGGGGGAATCCTACGAGCAGTACTTC CASSLRGESYEQYF - TRBJ2-7 TRBV7-2 TRBD2
TGTGCCAGCAGTGAACCCGGACTTAACACTGAAGCTTTCTTT CASSEPGLNTEAFF once TRBJ1-1 TRBV25-1 -
TGTGCCAGCAGTTCCCGATCGACAGGGCACACAGATACGCAGTATTTT CASSSRSTGHTDTQYF - TRBJ2-3 TRBV27 TRBD1
TGTGCCAGTAGTGGGACCCGACACAATGAGCAGTTCTTC CASSGTRHNEQFF - TRBJ2-1 TRBV19 -
TGTGTCAGAAGCTTTAGGCTCGGAGAGACTGAAGCTTTCTTT CVRSFRLGETEAFF - TRBJ1-1 TRBV7-5 -
TGTGCCACCAGGAGACAGGACTCCTACAATGAGCAGTTCTTC CATRRQDSYNEQFF - TRBJ2-1 TRBV15 -
TGTGCCAGCCACGAGACAGGGGGCATGAATTCACCCCTCCACTTT CASHETGGMNSPLHF - TRBJ1-6 TRBV6-5 TRBD1
TGTGCCAGCAGCCTAGAATTTACAGGGAACTATGGCTACACCTTC CASSLEFTGNYGYTF - TRBJ1-2 TRBV4-2 -
TGTGCCAGCAGTAAAACAGGGTTTGGGAACACTGAAGCTTTCTTT CASSKTGFGNTEAFF - TRBJ1-1 TRBV27 -
TGCGCCAGCAGTCGAACCGGAGGGCCAATTACCTACAATGAGCAGTTCTTC CASSRTGGPITYNEQFF - TRBJ2-1 TRBV4-1 -
TGCGCCAGCAGAAGAGCGGGAGTGTCGGAGGATGGCGGGGAGCTGTTTTTT CASRRAGVSEDGGELFF - TRBJ2-2 TRBV5-1 TRBD2
TGTGCCAGCAGTTTATTAAAACACACAGATACGCAGTATTTT CASSLLKHTDTQYF - TRBJ2-3 TRBV27 -
TGTGCCAGCAGTTCACGCGGGAGGGGGGCCAAAAACATTCAGTACTTC CASSSRGRGAKNIQYF - TRBJ2-4 TRBV6-5 TRBD2
TGTGCCAGCAGCTTAGGACAGGCAAAAAGGCAACAGTATTTT CASSLGQAKRQQYF - TRBJ2-3 TRBV13 -
TGTGCCAGCTCACCACCGGTGGTAGCGGGAGGGCGGGTTGAGCAGTTCTTC CASSPPVVAGGRVEQFF - TRBJ2-1 TRBV18 TRBD2